Detailed here is one TCR beta chain. In its sample, this clone was seen a few times. Its specific antigen is unknown. The gene names and germline sequences used here belong to the mouse. The sequenced fragment ends 1 residue before the CDR3 boundary, so the rest is inferred from the germline J gene. This sample was included in a study of tissue T cells after allogeneic stem cell transplantation (dated by TCRdb to the early 2020s). Broadly, across the study: TCR beta repertoires were profiled across many tissues obtained from research autopsies of patients with and without GVHD, as well as in mouse models of GVHD. On the human side, the study was prospective and observational, with no blinding or randomization.

Study-level results and caveats: In both patients and mice, T cells from blood and spleen covered only a limited part of the TCR repertoire found in tissues. The patient cohort was small and clinically heterogeneous, and sampling depth was acknowledged as a limitation. Not many T cell clones showed up in more than one patient, yet clustering based on motifs uncovered repertoire signatures that were shared across patients in a tissue-specific way. Within patients, how anatomically similar the tissues were was a key factor in shaping TCR repertoire composition, regardless of disease or transplant status. Which tissue TCRs were alloreactive or antigen-specific was not determined in the study, and some of the clones might have been host cells that persisted.

Before genomic DNA isolation with the DNeasy Blood & Tissue Kit, mouse tissues were minced with razor blades in buffered saline. Here V drops 3 bases and J drops 7 bases, and the junction holds 1 base not matched to any gene. In the germline V gene, CDR1 corresponds to NSHNY and CDR2 to SYGAGN. CDR3 length: 12 amino acids, cysteine to phenylalanine. Shown are 33 bases from within the CDR3, in frame from base 1. The library was prepared using the immunoSEQ multiplex PCR assay. Adaptive Biotechnologies performed TCRbeta CDR3 sequencing at survey depth and reported CDR3 sequences, V/J genes, productive frequency, and template counts. Amplification of TCR beta CDR3 regions started from genomic DNA instead of RNA. Per the authors' processing: Pairwise repertoire overlap between tissues was quantified with Jensen-Shannon divergence, where 1 means complete divergence and 0 identical. Tissues were clustered by single-linkage agglomerative hierarchical clustering of pairwise JSD values and displayed as dendrograms. GLIPH2 was applied to all patient samples using simulation_depth 1000, kmer_min_depth 3, and cdr3_length_cutoff 8, and only groups with more than two unique CDR3s were retained. In a standardized tissue-overlap score, Jaccard GLIPH-group overlap across patients was extrapolated to a standard repertoire size of 1000 clones. Associations of diversity with clinical or experimental variables used linear mixed-effect models with tissue fixed effects and individual random effects. In its TCRdb copy, this immuneACCESS table keeps in-frame sequences only and misses some clones. Where compared with another copy, unresolved V genes explain less than half of these, and the others have no known cause. The V and J calls and clone size are taken from that table; D and trimming were inferred from the DNA. The sample contains about 17,000 clones, roughly three quarters of them found a single time. The ten largest clonotypes hold almost 0.95% of the sample.

Sample: spleen. This sequence originates from a female BALB/c mouse in good health. The haplotype of this strain at the MHC is H2-d. Recombination joined TRBV13-1 with TRBJ2-7; TRBD2 fits 10 bases in the junction. CDR3 reads: CASSGTGGEQYF. CDR3 bases read: TGTGCCAGCAGTGGGACTGGGGGAGAACAGTAC.